Listed below are T cell receptor beta chains from one sample, sequenced in a study of blood T cell repertoires in COVID-19. Produced via immunoSEQ multiplex PCR; TCRdb's table is partial and in-frame only. The sample consists of roughly 230,000 clones, 80% to 90% of them appearing once. The material sequenced was peripheral blood. The receptors were gathered from a woman at least 80 years old with COVID-19, enrolled during active disease. CDR3s include the opening cysteine and the closing phenylalanine or tryptophan. A D gene is named only where the DNA matches it firmly. For some rows the clone size is stated as once, few or many, or as a class when expanded; others skip it.

>-|TRBJ1-2|15|TRBV6-1|-
CASSEGLGGYYGYTF
TGTGCCAGCAGTGAAGGGCTGGGGGGGTACTATGGCTACACCTTC
>-|TRBJ1-1|15|TRBV5-5|TRBD1
CASSLVAGGAGEAFF
TGTGCCAGCAGCTTGGTAGCAGGGGGCGCGGGAGAAGCTTTCTTT
>-|TRBJ1-6|13|TRBV6-5|-
CASREGVRSPLHF
TGTGCCAGCAGGGAGGGCGTAAGGTCACCCCTCCACTTT
>-|TRBJ2-5|17|TRBV7-2|TRBD2
CASSLAAPTSGVRTQYF
TGTGCCAGCAGCTTAGCCGCTCCGACTAGCGGGGTGAGGACCCAGTACTTC
>-|TRBJ1-5|14|TRBV28|-
CASSFGQRNQPQHF
TGTGCCAGCAGTTTCGGACAGCGCAATCAGCCCCAGCATTTT
>once|TRBJ2-1|14|TRBV3-1/TRBV3-2|-
CASSHWQGPNEQFF
TGTGCCAGCAGCCATTGGCAGGGGCCCAATGAGCAGTTCTTC
>-|TRBJ2-3|13|TRBV5-4|-
CAAQGGNGDTQYF
TGTGCCGCCCAAGGGGGTAATGGGGATACGCAGTATTTT
>-|TRBJ1-3|15|TRBV7-9|-
CASSLYVSSGNTIYF
TGTGCCAGCAGCTTATATGTGAGCTCTGGAAACACCATATATTTT
>-|TRBJ1-5|14|TRBV6-5|TRBD1
CASSPGQGGQPQHF
TGTGCCAGCTCACCGGGACAGGGAGGCCAGCCCCAGCATTTT
>-|TRBJ2-5|14|TRBV27|TRBD1
CASRLTGKQETQYF
TGTGCCAGCAGGCTGACAGGGAAACAAGAGACCCAGTACTTC
>-|TRBJ2-3|15|TRBV5-4|-
CASSLEAGYADTQYF
TGTGCCAGCAGCTTGGAGGCGGGGTACGCAGATACGCAGTATTTT
>-|TRBJ1-4|15|TRBV28|TRBD1
CASSRPGQEGEKLFF
TGTGCCAGCAGCCGCCCGGGACAGGAGGGTGAAAAACTGTTTTTT